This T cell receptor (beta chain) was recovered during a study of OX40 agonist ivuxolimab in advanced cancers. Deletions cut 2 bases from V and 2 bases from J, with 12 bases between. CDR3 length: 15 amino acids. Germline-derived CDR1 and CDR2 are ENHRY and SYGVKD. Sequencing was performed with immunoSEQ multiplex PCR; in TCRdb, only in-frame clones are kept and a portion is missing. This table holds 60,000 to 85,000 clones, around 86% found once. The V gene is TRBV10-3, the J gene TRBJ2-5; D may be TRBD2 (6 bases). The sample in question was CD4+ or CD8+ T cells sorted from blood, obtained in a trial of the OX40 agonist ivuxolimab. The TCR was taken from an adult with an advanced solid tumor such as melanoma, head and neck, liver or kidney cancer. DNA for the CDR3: TGTGCCATCAGTGAGGGGAGCGGGTTTCAAGAGACCCAGTACTTC. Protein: CAISEGSGFQETQYF.